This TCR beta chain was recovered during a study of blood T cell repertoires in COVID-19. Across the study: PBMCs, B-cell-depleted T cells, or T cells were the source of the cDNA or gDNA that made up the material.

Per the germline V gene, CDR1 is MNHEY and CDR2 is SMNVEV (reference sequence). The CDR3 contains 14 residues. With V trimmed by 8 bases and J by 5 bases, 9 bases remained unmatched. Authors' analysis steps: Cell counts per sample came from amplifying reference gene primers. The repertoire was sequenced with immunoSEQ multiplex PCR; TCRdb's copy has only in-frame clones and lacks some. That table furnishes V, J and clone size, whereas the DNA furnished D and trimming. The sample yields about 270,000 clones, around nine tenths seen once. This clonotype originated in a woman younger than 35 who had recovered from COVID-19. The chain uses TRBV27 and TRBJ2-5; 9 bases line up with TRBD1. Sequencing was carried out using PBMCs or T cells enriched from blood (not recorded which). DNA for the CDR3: TGTGCCAGCCTCTCTACAGGGGGCGGCGAGACCCAGTACTTC. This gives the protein CASLSTGGGETQYF.